This TCR beta chain was found in a study of T cell responses to AZD1222 COVID-19 vaccine. The study's findings and limits: Across spike, vaccine-associated CD4 TCRs were found, dominant at 160-218 and 743-854. Unmutated regions of variants are reportedly targeted by nearly half of spike-specific TCRs. Donors skewed white British and female; clonal diversity was possibly underestimated.

Using immunoSEQ multiplex PCR, the repertoire was profiled, and TCRdb retains in-frame clones only, with some absent. The repertoire holds over 90,000 clones, with 92% as singletons. Note on this clone: Its antigen is not identified.

This CDR3 is 13 amino acids long. Germline assignment: CDR1 MNHNS and CDR2 SASEGT. V shed 2 bases and J shed 3 bases, with 5 bases lying between them. J is TRBJ1-5 and V is TRBV6-1; D uncertain. Sequenced material: peripheral blood, taken 28 days after the second AZD1222 dose. The clonotype comes from an adult who received the AZD1222 COVID-19 vaccine. The CDR3 nucleotides are TGTGCCAGCAGTGAACAGAACAATCAGCCCCAGCATTTT. It is translated as CASSEQNNQPQHF.